These 5 T cell receptor beta chains were sequenced from one sample in a study of cytomegalovirus exposure and HLA in healthy donors. Primers: 60 Vbeta forward and 13 Jbeta reverse. Using immunoSEQ multiplex PCR, the repertoire was profiled, and TCRdb retains in-frame clones only, with some absent. This table has approximately 85,000 clones, approximately 65% appearing once. Sequencing was carried out using PBMCs. Receptor source: a woman aged 25 to 39 in good health and CMV-seropositive.

The gene calls are TRBV2 and TRBJ2-5; weak D call: TRBD2 (7 bases). Germline CDR1 and CDR2: SNHLY and FYNNEI. V dropped 1 base and J dropped 5 bases, with 11 bases sitting between them. The CDR3 consists of 14 residues. CDR3 nucleotides: TGTGCCAGCAGTGAAGAGGGGAGGGGGGAGACCCAGTACTTC. This sequence encodes CASSEEGRGETQYF.

This clone appeared a few times. This sequence joins TRBV18 and TRBJ1-3; 8 bases line up with TRBD1. The CDR3 consists of 15 residues. The germline V gene has CDR1 KGHSH and CDR2 LQKENI. The trim removed 3 bases at V and 7 bases at J, leaving 8 bases unmatched. The CDR3, as DNA: TGTGCCAGCTCACCCGGACAGGGCGTATGGAACACCATATATTTT. Protein: CASSPGQGVWNTIYF.

This chain uses TRBV7-8 with TRBJ1-1; D might be TRBD1 (5 bases). Germline V CDR1 and CDR2: SGHVS, FQNEAQ. The CDR3 extends over 14 amino acids. Trimming removed 3 bases from V and 3 bases from J, with 11 bases in between. This chain's CDR3 is CASSFPGSYTEAFF. CDR3 nucleotide sequence: TGTGCCAGCAGCTTTCCAGGGTCCTACACTGAAGCTTTCTTT.

In its sample, this clone was seen once. The rearrangement joins TRBV19 to TRBJ1-6; 8 nucleotides align to TRBD1. This CDR3 has 17 residues. With 3 bases clipped from V and 1 base from J, the junction kept 5 bases outside the gene matches. Germline CDR1 reads LNHDA; CDR2 reads SQIVND (reference sequence). CDR3 region: CASSIAGGQSYNSPLHF. The CDR3 DNA reads TGTGCCAGTAGTATTGCAGGGGGCCAATCCTATAATTCACCCCTCCACTTT.

This clone appeared a few times. The chain joins TRBV18 to TRBJ1-5, with D unclear. This CDR3 is built from 15 residues. CDR1 and CDR2 (germline): KGHSH, LQKENI. Trimming removed 3 bases from V and 0 bases from J, with 9 bases in between. The CDR3 protein is CASSPGTSSNQPQHF. Written as DNA, the CDR3 is TGTGCCAGCTCACCGGGCACGAGTAGCAATCAGCCCCAGCATTTT.